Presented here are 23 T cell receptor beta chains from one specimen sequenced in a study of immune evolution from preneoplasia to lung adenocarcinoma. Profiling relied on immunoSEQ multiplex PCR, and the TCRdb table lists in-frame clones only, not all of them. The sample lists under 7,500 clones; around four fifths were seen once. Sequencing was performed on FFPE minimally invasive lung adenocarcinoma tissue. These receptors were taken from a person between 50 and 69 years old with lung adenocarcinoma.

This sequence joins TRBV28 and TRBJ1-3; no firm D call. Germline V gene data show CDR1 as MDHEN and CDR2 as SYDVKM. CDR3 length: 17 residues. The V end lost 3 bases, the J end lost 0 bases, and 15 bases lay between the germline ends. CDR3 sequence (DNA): TGTGCCAGCAGTTTTCCCCTTCAGTCTTACTCTGGAAACACCATATATTTT. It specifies CASSFPLQSYSGNTIYF.

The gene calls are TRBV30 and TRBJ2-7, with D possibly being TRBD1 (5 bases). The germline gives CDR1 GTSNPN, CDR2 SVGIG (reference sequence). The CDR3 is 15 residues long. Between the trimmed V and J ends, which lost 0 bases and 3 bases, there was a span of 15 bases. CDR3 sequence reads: CAWSVLVGVVYEQYF. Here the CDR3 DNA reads TGTGCCTGGAGTGTACTTGTAGGGGTGGTCTACGAGCAGTACTTC.

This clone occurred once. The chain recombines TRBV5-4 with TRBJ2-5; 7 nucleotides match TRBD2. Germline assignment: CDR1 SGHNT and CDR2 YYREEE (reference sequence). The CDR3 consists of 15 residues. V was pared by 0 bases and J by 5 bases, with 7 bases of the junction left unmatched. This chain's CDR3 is CASSLAGREFETQYF. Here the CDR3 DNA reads TGTGCCAGCAGCTTGGCGGGGCGGGAGTTCGAGACCCAGTACTTC.

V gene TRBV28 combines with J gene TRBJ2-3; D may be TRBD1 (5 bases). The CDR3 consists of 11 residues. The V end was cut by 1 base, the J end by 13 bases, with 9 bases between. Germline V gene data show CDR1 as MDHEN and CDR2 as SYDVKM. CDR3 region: CASSLSRQKYF. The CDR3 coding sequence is TGTGCCAGCAGTTTATCGCGACAGAAGTATTTT.

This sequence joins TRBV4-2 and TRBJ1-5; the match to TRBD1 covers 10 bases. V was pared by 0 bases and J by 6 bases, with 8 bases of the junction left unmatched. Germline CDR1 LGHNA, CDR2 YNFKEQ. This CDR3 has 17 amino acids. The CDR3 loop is CASSQDRTGGGVQPQHF. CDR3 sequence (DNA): TGTGCCAGCAGCCAAGATAGGACAGGGGGAGGTGTTCAGCCCCAGCATTTT.

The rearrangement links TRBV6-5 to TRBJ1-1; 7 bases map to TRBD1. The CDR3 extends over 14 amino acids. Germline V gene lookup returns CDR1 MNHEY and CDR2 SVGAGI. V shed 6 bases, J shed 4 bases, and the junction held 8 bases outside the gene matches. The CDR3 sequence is CASSPTDRSTEAFF. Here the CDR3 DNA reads TGTGCCAGCAGCCCAACGGACAGGTCCACTGAAGCTTTCTTT.

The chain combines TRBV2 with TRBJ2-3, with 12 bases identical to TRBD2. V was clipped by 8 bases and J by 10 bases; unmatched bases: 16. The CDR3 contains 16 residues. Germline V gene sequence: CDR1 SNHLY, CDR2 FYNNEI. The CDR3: CASSPSGTSGSDAQYF. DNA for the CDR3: TGTGCCAGCTCCCCATCTGGGACTAGCGGGTCCGACGCGCAGTATTTT.

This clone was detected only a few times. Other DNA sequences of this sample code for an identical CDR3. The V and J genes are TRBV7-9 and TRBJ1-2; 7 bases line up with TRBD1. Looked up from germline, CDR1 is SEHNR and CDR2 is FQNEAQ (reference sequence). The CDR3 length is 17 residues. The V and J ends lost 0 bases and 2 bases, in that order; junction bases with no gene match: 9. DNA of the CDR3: TGTGCCAGCAGCTTAGCCATCGGACAGGTTACGAACTATGGCTACACCTTC. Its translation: CASSLAIGQVTNYGYTF. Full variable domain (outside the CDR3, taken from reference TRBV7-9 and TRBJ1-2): DTGVSQNPRHKITKRGQNVTFRCDPISEHNRLYWYRQTLGQGPEFLTYFQNEAQLEKSRLLSDRFSAERPKGSFSTLEIQRTEQGDSAMYLCASSLAIGQVTNYGYTFGSGTRLTVV.

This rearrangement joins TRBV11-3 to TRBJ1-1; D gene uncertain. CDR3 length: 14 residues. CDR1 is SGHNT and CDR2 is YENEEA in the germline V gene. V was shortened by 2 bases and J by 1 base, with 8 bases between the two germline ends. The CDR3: CASSLLGQNTEAFF. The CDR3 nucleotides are TGTGCCAGCAGCTTACTCGGGCAGAACACTGAAGCTTTCTTT.

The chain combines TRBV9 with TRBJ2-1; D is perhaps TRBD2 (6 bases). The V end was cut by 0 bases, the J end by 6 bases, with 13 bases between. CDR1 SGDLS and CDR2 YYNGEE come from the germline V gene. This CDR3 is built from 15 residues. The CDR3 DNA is TGTGCCAGCAGCGTAGGTGGCGGGAAACTCAATGAGCAGTTCTTC. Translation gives CASSVGGGKLNEQFF.

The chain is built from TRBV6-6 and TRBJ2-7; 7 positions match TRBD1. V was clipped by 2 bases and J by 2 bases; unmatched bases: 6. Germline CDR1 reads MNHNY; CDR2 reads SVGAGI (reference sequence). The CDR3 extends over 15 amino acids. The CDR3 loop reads CASSYDVGQTYEQYF. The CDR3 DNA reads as TGTGCCAGCAGTTACGATGTGGGACAGACCTACGAGCAGTACTTC.

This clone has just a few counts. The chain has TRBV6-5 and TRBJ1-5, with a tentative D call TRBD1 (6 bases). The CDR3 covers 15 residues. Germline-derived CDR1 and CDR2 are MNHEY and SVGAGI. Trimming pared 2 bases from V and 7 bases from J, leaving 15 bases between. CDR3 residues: CASSYTTGPDQPQHF. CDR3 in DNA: TGTGCCAGCAGTTACACTACAGGGCCCGACCAGCCCCAGCATTTT.

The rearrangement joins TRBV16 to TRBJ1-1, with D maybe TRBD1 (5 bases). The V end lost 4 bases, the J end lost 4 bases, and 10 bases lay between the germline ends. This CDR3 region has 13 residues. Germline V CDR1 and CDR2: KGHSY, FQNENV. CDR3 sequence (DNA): TGTGCCAGCAGCCCCAGCAGGGCCACTGAAGCTTTCTTT. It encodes CASSPSRATEAFF.

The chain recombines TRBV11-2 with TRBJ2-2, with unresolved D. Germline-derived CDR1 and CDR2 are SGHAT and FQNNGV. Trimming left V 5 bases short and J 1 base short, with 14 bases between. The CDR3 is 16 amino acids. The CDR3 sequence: CASSPDRYRNTGELFF. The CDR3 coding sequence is TGTGCCAGCAGCCCCGACCGTTACCGGAACACCGGGGAGCTGTTTTTT.

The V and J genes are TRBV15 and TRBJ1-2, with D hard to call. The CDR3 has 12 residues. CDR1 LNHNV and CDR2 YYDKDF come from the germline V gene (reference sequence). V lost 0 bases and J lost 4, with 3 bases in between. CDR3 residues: CATSRDIYGYTF. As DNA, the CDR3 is TGTGCCACCAGCAGAGACATCTATGGCTACACCTTC.

CDR3 amino acids: CASSFRQGALDEQYF. For the CDR3, the DNA is TGTGCCAGCAGCTTCCGACAGGGGGCCCTCGACGAGCAGTACTTC. The chain carries TRBV11-2 and TRBJ2-7; 10 bases are shared with TRBD1. Germline assignment: CDR1 SGHAT and CDR2 FQNNGV. The V segment lost 3 bases and the J segment 5 bases; nucleotides outside the gene matches: 7. The CDR3 spans 15 residues. The complete variable domain, with remaining parts taken from reference TRBV11-2 and TRBJ2-7, reads EAGVAQSPRYKIIEKRQSVAFWCNPISGHATLYWYQQILGQGPKLLIQFQNNGVVDDSQLPKDRFSAERLKGVDSTLKIQPAKLEDSAVYLCASSFRQGALDEQYFGPGTRLTVT.

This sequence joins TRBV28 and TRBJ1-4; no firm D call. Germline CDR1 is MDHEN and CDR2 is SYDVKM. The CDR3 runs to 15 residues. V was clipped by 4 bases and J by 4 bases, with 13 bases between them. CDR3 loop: CASSSARLINEKLFF. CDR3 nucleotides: TGTGCCAGCAGTTCTGCTCGGCTAATTAATGAAAAACTGTTTTTT. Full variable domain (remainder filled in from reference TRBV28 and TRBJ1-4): DVKVTQSSRYLVKRTGEKVFLECVQDMDHENMFWYRQDPGLGLRLIYFSYDVKMKEKGDIPEGYSVSREKKERFSLILESASTNQTSMYLCASSSARLINEKLFFGSGTQLSVL.

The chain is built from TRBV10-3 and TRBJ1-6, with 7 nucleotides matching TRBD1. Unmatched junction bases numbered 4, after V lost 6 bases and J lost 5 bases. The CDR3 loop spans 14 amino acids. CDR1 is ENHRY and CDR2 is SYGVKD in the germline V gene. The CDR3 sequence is CAISPGQHNSPLHF. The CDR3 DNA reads TGTGCCATCAGCCCGGGACAGCATAATTCACCCCTCCACTTT.

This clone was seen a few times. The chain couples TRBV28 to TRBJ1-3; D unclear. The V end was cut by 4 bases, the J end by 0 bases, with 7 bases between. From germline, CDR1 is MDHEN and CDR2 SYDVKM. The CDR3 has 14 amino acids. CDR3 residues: CASSSRVSGNTIYF. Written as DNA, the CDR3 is TGTGCCAGCAGTTCCCGCGTCTCTGGAAACACCATATATTTT.

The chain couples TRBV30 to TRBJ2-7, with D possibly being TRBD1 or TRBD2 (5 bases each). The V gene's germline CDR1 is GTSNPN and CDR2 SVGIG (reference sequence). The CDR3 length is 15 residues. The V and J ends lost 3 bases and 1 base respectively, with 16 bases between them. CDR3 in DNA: TGTGCCTGGAGGAAGGGACCTCCGGGGTCCTACGAGCAGTACTTC. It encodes CAWRKGPPGSYEQYF.

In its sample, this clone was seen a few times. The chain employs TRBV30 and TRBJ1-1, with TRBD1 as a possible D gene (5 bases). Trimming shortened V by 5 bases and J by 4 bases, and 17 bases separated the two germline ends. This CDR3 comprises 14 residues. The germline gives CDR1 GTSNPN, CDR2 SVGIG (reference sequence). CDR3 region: CAWGGVALGTEAFF. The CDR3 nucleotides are TGTGCCTGGGGGGGGGTTGCATTAGGCACTGAAGCTTTCTTT. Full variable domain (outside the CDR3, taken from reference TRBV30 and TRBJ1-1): SQTIHQWPATLVQPVGSPLSLECTVEGTSNPNLYWYRQAAGRGLQLLFYSVGIGQISSEVPQNLSASRPQDRQFILSSKKLLLSDSGFYLCAWGGVALGTEAFFGQGTRLTVV.

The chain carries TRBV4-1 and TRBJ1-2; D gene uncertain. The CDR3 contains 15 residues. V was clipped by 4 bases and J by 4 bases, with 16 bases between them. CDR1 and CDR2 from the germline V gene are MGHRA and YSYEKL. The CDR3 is CASSPSLAASYGYTF. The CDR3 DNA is TGCGCCAGCAGCCCCTCTCTGGCGGCGAGCTATGGCTACACCTTC.

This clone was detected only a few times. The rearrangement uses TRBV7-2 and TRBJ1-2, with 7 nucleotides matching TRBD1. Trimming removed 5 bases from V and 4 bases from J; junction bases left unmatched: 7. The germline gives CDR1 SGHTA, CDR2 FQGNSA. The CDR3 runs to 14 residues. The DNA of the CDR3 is TGTGCCAGCAGCGCCTGGACAGGCCTCTATGGCTACACCTTC. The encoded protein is CASSAWTGLYGYTF.